Listed below are T cell receptor beta chains from one sample, sequenced in a study of T cell responses to AZD1222 COVID-19 vaccine. Using immunoSEQ multiplex PCR, the repertoire was profiled, and TCRdb retains in-frame clones only, with some absent. The sample includes about 140,000 clones, around 93% seen only once; the top ten take around 2.8%. The material was peripheral blood, obtained on day 0 of AZD1222 vaccination. These TCRs come from an adult in good health. Both conserved end residues are part of each CDR3. Fields, in order: clone size, D gene, J gene, V gene, CDR3 length, CDR3 DNA, CDR3 protein. A D gene is named only where the DNA matches it firmly. The size field is filled for only some rows; it gives once, few, many or a size class.

clone_size: -; d_call: -; j_call: TRBJ1-1; v_call: TRBV28; cdr3_length: 15; cdr3_nt: TGTGCCAGCAGTCCAGCTGACAGGAGACAGATTGAAGCTTTCTTT; cdr3_aa: CASSPADRRQIEAFF
clone_size: -; d_call: TRBD2; j_call: TRBJ2-3; v_call: TRBV30; cdr3_length: 15; cdr3_nt: TGTGCCTGGACCGCCGGCGGGGGGCTCACAGATACGCAGTATTTT; cdr3_aa: CAWTAGGGLTDTQYF
clone_size: -; d_call: -; j_call: TRBJ1-2; v_call: TRBV11-3; cdr3_length: 12; cdr3_nt: TGTGCCAGCAGCACCCCGGGCAGAAGCTACACCTTC; cdr3_aa: CASSTPGRSYTF
clone_size: -; d_call: -; j_call: TRBJ2-1; v_call: TRBV19; cdr3_length: 16; cdr3_nt: TGTGCCAGTAAAATCCGACTAGGAGGGGAGATGGGTGAGCAGTTCTTC; cdr3_aa: CASKIRLGGEMGEQFF
clone_size: -; d_call: -; j_call: TRBJ1-5; v_call: TRBV24-1; cdr3_length: 14; cdr3_nt: TGTGCCACCAGTGACTCCCGCGAGGTGAGGCCCCAGCATTTT; cdr3_aa: CATSDSREVRPQHF
clone_size: -; d_call: TRBD2; j_call: TRBJ2-5; v_call: TRBV5-1; cdr3_length: 15; cdr3_nt: TGCGCCAGCCAGCCCTGGCGGGAGGGGGCAGAGACCCAGTACTTC; cdr3_aa: CASQPWREGAETQYF
clone_size: -; d_call: TRBD1; j_call: TRBJ2-7; v_call: TRBV7-7; cdr3_length: 13; cdr3_nt: TGTGCCAGCAGCGACGACAGGGGCCACGAGCAGTACTTC; cdr3_aa: CASSDDRGHEQYF
clone_size: -; d_call: -; j_call: TRBJ1-1; v_call: TRBV4-1; cdr3_length: 15; cdr3_nt: TGCGCCAGCAGCCGTGGGGGGCTCACGAACACTGAAGCTTTCTTT; cdr3_aa: CASSRGGLTNTEAFF
clone_size: -; d_call: -; j_call: TRBJ1-2; v_call: TRBV5-1; cdr3_length: 14; cdr3_nt: TGCGCCAGCAGCTCGGCCGGGAGGGACTATGGCTACACCTTC; cdr3_aa: CASSSAGRDYGYTF
clone_size: -; d_call: -; j_call: TRBJ2-5; v_call: TRBV29-1; cdr3_length: 13; cdr3_nt: TGCAGCGTTGAACTTGGGCTCAGGGGGACCCAGTACTTC; cdr3_aa: CSVELGLRGTQYF
clone_size: -; d_call: -; j_call: TRBJ2-1; v_call: TRBV7-8; cdr3_length: 15; cdr3_nt: TGTGCCAGCAGCTCCTTAGCGAGCTCCTACAATGAGCAGTTCTTC; cdr3_aa: CASSSLASSYNEQFF
clone_size: few; d_call: -; j_call: TRBJ1-5; v_call: TRBV5-4; cdr3_length: 14; cdr3_nt: TGTGCCAGCAGCGTCCAGAATAGCAATCAGCCCCAGCATTTT; cdr3_aa: CASSVQNSNQPQHF
clone_size: -; d_call: -; j_call: TRBJ2-1; v_call: TRBV6-4; cdr3_length: 13; cdr3_nt: TGTGCCAGCAGTGAAAGACAAAACAATGAGCAGTTCTTC; cdr3_aa: CASSERQNNEQFF
clone_size: -; d_call: -; j_call: TRBJ1-2; v_call: TRBV19; cdr3_length: 15; cdr3_nt: TGTGCCAGTAGTATGGAGCGGGGGGGAGGTAGTGGCTACACCTTC; cdr3_aa: CASSMERGGGSGYTF
clone_size: few; d_call: -; j_call: TRBJ2-2; v_call: TRBV5-1; cdr3_length: 14; cdr3_nt: TGCGCCAGCAGCTTGGACGGCTCCTCCGGGGAGCTGTTTTTT; cdr3_aa: CASSLDGSSGELFF
clone_size: -; d_call: TRBD2; j_call: TRBJ2-2; v_call: TRBV3-1/TRBV3-2; cdr3_length: 16; cdr3_nt: TGTGCCAGCAGCCAAGCGGTGGTAGCGGGAGGCGGGGAGCTGTTTTTT; cdr3_aa: CASSQAVVAGGGELFF
clone_size: -; d_call: -; j_call: TRBJ2-5; v_call: TRBV6-5; cdr3_length: 14; cdr3_nt: TGTGCCAGCAGTAGGGGCCTGGGCGGGGAGACCCAGTACTTC; cdr3_aa: CASSRGLGGETQYF
clone_size: -; d_call: -; j_call: TRBJ1-3; v_call: TRBV5-1; cdr3_length: 14; cdr3_nt: TGCGCCAGCAGCCGGGGACCGGCGGCGAGAACCATATATTTT; cdr3_aa: CASSRGPAARTIYF
clone_size: once; d_call: TRBD2; j_call: TRBJ2-5; v_call: TRBV28; cdr3_length: 15; cdr3_nt: TGTGCCAGCAGTTGGAGGGGAGCGGGGGAAGAGACCCAGTACTTC; cdr3_aa: CASSWRGAGEETQYF
clone_size: -; d_call: -; j_call: TRBJ2-2; v_call: TRBV6-5; cdr3_length: 12; cdr3_nt: TGTGCCAGCAGTTCAGGGACCGGGGAGCTGTTTTTT; cdr3_aa: CASSSGTGELFF
clone_size: -; d_call: TRBD2; j_call: TRBJ2-1; v_call: TRBV13; cdr3_length: 17; cdr3_nt: TGTGCCAGCAGCGCCCCCGGGACTAGCGGGCCTTACAATGAGCAGTTCTTC; cdr3_aa: CASSAPGTSGPYNEQFF
clone_size: -; d_call: -; j_call: TRBJ1-1; v_call: TRBV28; cdr3_length: 13; cdr3_nt: TGTGCCAGCAGTCCCCCGGAGAACACTGAAGCTTTCTTT; cdr3_aa: CASSPPENTEAFF
clone_size: -; d_call: -; j_call: TRBJ2-7; v_call: TRBV7-2; cdr3_length: 15; cdr3_nt: TGTGCCAGCAGCCTAGGCGGGACAGCCTCCTACGAGCAGTACTTC; cdr3_aa: CASSLGGTASYEQYF
clone_size: -; d_call: -; j_call: TRBJ2-4; v_call: TRBV28; cdr3_length: 13; cdr3_nt: TGTGCCAGCAGTACCATACTGAAAAACATTCAGTACTTC; cdr3_aa: CASSTILKNIQYF
clone_size: -; d_call: TRBD1; j_call: TRBJ2-2; v_call: TRBV5-4; cdr3_length: 16; cdr3_nt: TGTGCCAGCAGCCGAGGGACAGGGAATTTCGCCGGGGAGCTGTTTTTT; cdr3_aa: CASSRGTGNFAGELFF
clone_size: -; d_call: TRBD1; j_call: TRBJ1-3; v_call: TRBV2; cdr3_length: 15; cdr3_nt: TGTGCCAGCAGATCCGACAGGGGAGCAGGAAACACCATATATTTT; cdr3_aa: CASRSDRGAGNTIYF
clone_size: -; d_call: -; j_call: TRBJ1-1; v_call: TRBV28; cdr3_length: 16; cdr3_nt: TGTGCCAGCAGTTTAATCGGTTTGGGCAAGAACACTGAAGCTTTCTTT; cdr3_aa: CASSLIGLGKNTEAFF